The 25 T cell receptor beta chains presented below share a single source sample, sequenced in a study of cytomegalovirus exposure and HLA in healthy donors. PCR primers comprised 60 Vbeta and 13 Jbeta primers. This table comes from immunoSEQ multiplex PCR, and its TCRdb copy is limited to in-frame clones, with some not included. The table shows over 150,000 clones, with 65% to 85% occurring only once. Source material: PBMCs. These receptors were collected from a man in his sixties in good health and CMV-seronegative.

The rearrangement links TRBV23-1 to TRBJ2-6; D is perhaps TRBD1 (5 bases). TRBV23-1 is given ORF status, its function remaining uncertain. Trimming shortened V by 0 bases and J by 0 bases, and 15 bases separated the two germline ends. This CDR3 has 19 residues. CDR3 nucleotides: TGCGCCAGCAGTCAATCGGCCGGCAGGGTCCGCTCTGGGGCCAACGTCCTGACTTTC. Its translation is CASSQSAGRVRSGANVLTF.

CDR3 in amino acids: CASSSLPGADTQYF. CDR3 DNA sequence: TGTGCCAGCAGCAGTCTTCCAGGGGCAGATACGCAGTATTTT. The J gene is TRBJ2-3, the V gene TRBV7-6, with D possibly being TRBD1 (6 bases). V was cut by 5 bases and J by 4 bases, with 13 bases left in between. The CDR3 is 14 residues long. Per germline, CDR1 SGHVS and CDR2 FNYEAQ.

The chain carries TRBV5-1 and TRBJ2-3; 9 bases fit TRBD1. Germline V gene data show CDR1 as SGHRS and CDR2 as YFSETQ. The CDR3 extends over 14 amino acids. V trimming: 5 bases; J trimming: 0 bases; junction bases outside the gene matches: 1. For the CDR3, the DNA is TGCGCCAGCAGACAGGGGGCTAGCACAGATACGCAGTATTTT. Translation gives CASRQGASTDTQYF.

The rearrangement links TRBV27 to TRBJ2-5; no clear D. The CDR3 consists of 15 residues. Trimming took 3 bases from V and 1 from J, leaving 12 bases between them. CDR1 is MNHEY, CDR2 SMNVEV, per germline (reference sequence). The CDR3 DNA reads TGTGCCAGCAGTTTGTTGTCGGCAGGCCAAGAGACCCAGTACTTC. Encoded protein: CASSLLSAGQETQYF.

This clone was detected a few times. The chain couples TRBV15 to TRBJ1-2; 7 positions match TRBD1. Per the germline V gene, CDR1 is LNHNV and CDR2 is YYDKDF (reference sequence). CDR3 length: 15 amino acids. J lost 3 bases, V lost 4 bases, and 8 bases had no gene match. The CDR3 DNA reads as TGTGCCACCAGCACCGGGGAAGACAGGGACTATGGCTACACCTTC. Its protein product is CATSTGEDRDYGYTF.

The gene calls are TRBV7-2 and TRBJ2-7, with 8 bases identical to TRBD2. V trimming: 5 bases; J trimming: 3 bases; junction bases outside the gene matches: 9. Germline loops: CDR1 SGHTA, CDR2 FQGNSA. The CDR3 loop spans 15 amino acids. The CDR3 here is CASSPPGLVFYEQYF. CDR3 coding DNA: TGTGCCAGCAGCCCCCCGGGACTAGTTTTCTACGAGCAGTACTTC.

The gene calls are TRBV7-9 and TRBJ1-2; 9 bases agree with TRBD1. The CDR3 covers 14 residues. V trimming: 5 bases; J trimming: 3 bases; junction bases outside the gene matches: 4. Per the germline V gene, CDR1 is SEHNR and CDR2 is FQNEAQ (reference sequence). CDR3 sequence: CASSPGQGYYGYTF. The CDR3 DNA is TGTGCCAGCAGCCCCGGACAGGGGTACTATGGCTACACCTTC.

V gene TRBV30 combines with J gene TRBJ1-4; no reliable D call. Trimming took off 0 bases at V and 7 bases at J, with 6 bases between the two ends. This CDR3 is built from 12 residues. Germline V gene lookup returns CDR1 GTSNPN and CDR2 SVGIG (reference sequence). The DNA of the CDR3 is TGTGCCTGGAGTGTACGGGGTGAAAAACTGTTTTTT. As protein: CAWSVRGEKLFF.

The rearrangement links TRBV10-3 to TRBJ2-2, with D possibly matching TRBD2 (6 bases). Germline CDR1 ENHRY, CDR2 SYGVKD. The V gene lost 7 bases and the J gene lost 5 bases, with 11 bases spanning the gap. The length of the CDR3 is 13 residues. Here the CDR3 DNA reads TGTGCCATCACCCCGGGGGAAACCGGGGAGCTGTTTTTT. It specifies CAITPGETGELFF.

This clone was seen a few times. The CDR3 here is CALYSSREVGYTF. In DNA form, the CDR3 reads TGTGCCCTCTACTCGTCTAGGGAGGTTGGCTACACCTTC. V usage is TRBV28 and J usage is TRBJ1-2; D is uncertain. Germline V gives CDR1 MDHEN, CDR2 SYDVKM. V was clipped by 11 bases and J by 7 bases, with 20 bases between them. The CDR3 extends over 13 amino acids.

This chain uses TRBV19 with TRBJ1-4; D gene uncertain. This CDR3 comprises 15 residues. Trimming stripped 6 bases from V and 1 base from J, with 12 bases between. CDR1 and CDR2 from the germline V gene are LNHDA and SQIVND (reference sequence). The CDR3 sequence is CASRRRSETNEKLFF. Here the CDR3 DNA reads TGTGCCAGTAGACGAAGATCAGAAACTAATGAAAAACTGTTTTTT.

This rearrangement joins TRBV7-6 to TRBJ1-1; the D is unclear. The CDR3 loop spans 13 amino acids. Trimming shortened V by 5 bases and J by 5 bases, and 12 bases separated the two germline ends. Per the germline V gene, CDR1 is SGHVS and CDR2 is FNYEAQ. The CDR3 reads CASSLRIATEAFF. The DNA for the CDR3 is TGTGCCAGCAGCCTGAGAATCGCGACTGAAGCTTTCTTT.

V and J are TRBV11-2 and TRBJ2-5, with D perhaps matching TRBD2 (6 bases). The CDR3 loop spans 15 amino acids. CDR1 and CDR2 (germline): SGHAT, FQNNGV. Trimming cost V 4 bases and J 5 bases, with 17 bases left between them. The CDR3 nucleotides are TGTGCCAGCAGCTCCGGTCTGCGGGGCGCGGAGACCCAGTACTTC. Its translation: CASSSGLRGAETQYF.

The rearrangement links TRBV30 to TRBJ1-6; D perhaps matches TRBD1 (5 bases). The CDR3 loop spans 15 amino acids. V was cut by 0 bases and J by 3 bases, with 9 bases left in between. The germline CDR1 and CDR2 sequences are GTSNPN and SVGIG (reference sequence). CDR3 region: CAWSVGGDYNSPLHF. Written as DNA, the CDR3 is TGTGCCTGGAGTGTAGGAGGGGACTATAATTCACCCCTCCACTTT.

This chain uses TRBV7-2 with TRBJ2-2, with 10 nucleotides matching TRBD1. V shed 3 bases and J 4 bases; nucleotides not matched to a gene: 2. The germline gives CDR1 SGHTA, CDR2 FQGNSA. The CDR3 is made up of 15 amino acids. The CDR3 here is CASSFRTGGTGELFF. The CDR3 nucleotides read TGTGCCAGCAGCTTCCGGACAGGGGGCACCGGGGAGCTGTTTTTT.

The rearrangement uses TRBV5-1 and TRBJ1-2; tentative D call: TRBD1 (5 bases). The length of the CDR3 is 16 residues. The germline gives CDR1 SGHRS, CDR2 YFSETQ. Trimming removed 0 bases from V and 4 bases from J, with 16 bases in between. This CDR3 reads CASSLESGSGLYGYTF. The CDR3 DNA follows: TGCGCCAGCAGCTTGGAATCAGGGTCAGGTCTCTATGGCTACACCTTC.

The rearrangement links TRBV7-2 to TRBJ2-7; a weak D match, TRBD1 (5 bases). This CDR3 has 11 residues. Germline V gene sequence: CDR1 SGHTA, CDR2 FQGNSA. The germline V and J ends were trimmed by 2 bases and 7 bases, with 6 bases remaining between them. CDR3 DNA: TGTGCCAGCAGCTTACCAGGGGAGCAGTACTTC. It yields the protein CASSLPGEQYF.

The chain has TRBV5-1 and TRBJ2-2; a possible D gene is TRBD2 (6 bases). This CDR3 contains 14 residues. Germline V lookup: CDR1 SGHRS, CDR2 YFSETQ. Trimming left V 5 bases short and J 2 bases short, with 10 bases between. The CDR3 DNA reads as TGCGCCAGCAGTTGGAGGGAAAACACCGGGGAGCTGTTTTTT. As protein: CASSWRENTGELFF. Full variable domain (remainder filled in from reference TRBV5-1 and TRBJ2-2): KAGVTQTPRYLIKTRGQQVTLSCSPISGHRSVSWYQQTPGQGLQFLFEYFSETQRNKGNFPGRFSGRQFSNSRSEMNVSTLELGDSALYLCASSWRENTGELFFGEGSRLTVL.

This chain uses TRBV7-9 with TRBJ2-5; 7 bases align to TRBD2. Per germline, CDR1 SEHNR and CDR2 FQNEAQ (reference sequence). The V and J ends lost 5 bases and 2 bases, in that order; junction bases with no gene match: 5. The CDR3 contains 14 residues. This CDR3 is CASSTLAEQETQYF. The CDR3 DNA sequence: TGTGCCAGCAGCACTCTAGCGGAGCAAGAGACCCAGTACTTC.

The V and J genes are TRBV19 and TRBJ2-1, with D possibly matching TRBD2 (6 bases). Germline CDR1 reads LNHDA; CDR2 reads SQIVND (reference sequence). V was pared by 7 bases and J by 5 bases, with 12 bases between. This CDR3 contains 13 residues. The CDR3, as DNA: TGTGCCAGTACCGGGGGACTCCACAATGAGCAGTTCTTC. Translated: CASTGGLHNEQFF. The full variable domain, completed using reference TRBV19 and TRBJ2-1, is DGGITQSPKYLFRKEGQNVTLSCEQNLNHDAMYWYRQDPGQGLRLIYYSQIVNDFQKGDIAEGYSVSREKKESFPLTVTSAQKNPTAFYLCASTGGLHNEQFFGPGTRLTVL.

This clone was recorded only once. V usage is TRBV4-3 and J usage is TRBJ2-3; perhaps TRBD1 as D (5 bases). The CDR3 is 17 amino acids. Trimming removed 2 bases at V and 2 bases at J, with 17 bases between. Germline lookup yields CDR1 LGHNA and CDR2 YSLEER. CDR3: CASSQSLGPGFTDTQYF. The CDR3 DNA follows: TGCGCCAGCAGCCAATCCCTGGGGCCGGGTTTCACAGATACGCAGTATTTT.

This clone was recorded once. The chain combines TRBV5-1 with TRBJ2-7; 10 bases are a match to TRBD1. Per the germline V gene, CDR1 is SGHRS and CDR2 is YFSETQ. This CDR3 has 14 amino acids. The ends lost 0 bases at V and 6 bases at J; junction bases unmatched: 3. The CDR3 nucleotides read TGCGCCAGCAGCTTGGAGGACAGGGGGACCGAGCAGTACTTC. Its protein product is CASSLEDRGTEQYF.

The chain recombines TRBV5-1 with TRBJ2-1; tentative D call: TRBD2 (7 bases). The V gene lost 4 bases and the J gene lost 12 bases, with 29 bases spanning the gap. Germline CDR1 reads SGHRS; CDR2 reads YFSETQ. CDR3 size: 17 residues. For the CDR3, the DNA is TGCGCCAGCAGCCCGAAGGGGGGGGAGGGTGGCCCGAAGGGGCAGTTCTTC. Translation: CASSPKGGEGGPKGQFF.

The rearrangement links TRBV28 to TRBJ2-1, with 7 nucleotides matching TRBD2. V gave up 7 bases and J gave up 0 bases; unmatched junction bases: 12. Germline loops: CDR1 MDHEN, CDR2 SYDVKM. CDR3 length: 17 residues. The CDR3 DNA is TGTGCCAGCATCCTGAACCGCGGGAGCCCCTCCTACAATGAGCAGTTCTTC. This sequence encodes CASILNRGSPSYNEQFF.

J is TRBJ2-7 and V is TRBV18; 10 nucleotides align to TRBD1. The V gene end was trimmed by 4 bases and the J gene end by 5 bases; junction bases not matched to a gene: 8. The germline V gene has CDR1 KGHSH and CDR2 LQKENI. The CDR3 has 15 residues. The CDR3 sequence is CASSRPGQGMDEQYF. The CDR3 DNA sequence: TGTGCCAGCTCACGCCCGGGACAGGGGATGGACGAGCAGTACTTC.